This entry lists 19 T cell receptor beta chains sequenced from one sample in a study of TIL therapy for anti-PD-1-resistant metastatic lung cancer. As to time point: pre-treatment sample, taken before nivolumab and TIL therapy. Sequencing used immunoSEQ v3. Measured with immunoSEQ multiplex PCR; TCRdb has only the in-frame clones, and not every one. Of tens of thousands of clones in the sample, around 86% were seen once. Source: blood, taken at baseline. The receptors originated from a person between 25 and 79 years old with non-small cell lung cancer.

This clone was detected only once. The chain links TRBV7-2 to TRBJ2-1; D is ambiguous. The CDR3 runs 16 residues. The V gene's germline CDR1 is SGHTA and CDR2 FQGNSA. Trimming shortened V by 5 bases and J by 2 bases, and 16 bases separated the two germline ends. The CDR3, as DNA: TGTGCCAGCAGCCCTTTTGGGATGGCGACCTACAATGAGCAGTTCTTC. This encodes CASSPFGMATYNEQFF.

This sequence joins TRBV7-3 and TRBJ2-5; D is possibly TRBD1 (6 bases). CDR1 is SGHTA, CDR2 FQGTGA, per germline. Between the trimmed V and J ends, which lost 1 base and 5 bases, there was a span of 11 bases. This CDR3 is built from 14 residues. CDR3: CASSLSPGAETQYF. The CDR3, as DNA: TGTGCCAGCAGCTTAAGCCCAGGGGCCGAGACCCAGTACTTC.

The chain employs TRBV20-1 and TRBJ2-7; a weak D match, TRBD2 (5 bases). The CDR3 sequence is 14 residues long. Looked up from germline, CDR1 is DFQATT and CDR2 is SNEGSKA (reference sequence). Deletions cut 3 bases from V and 4 bases from J, with 16 bases between. This CDR3 reads CSASFGVRSYEQYF. The CDR3 region has the DNA TGCAGTGCTAGTTTCGGGGTGCGGTCGTACGAGCAGTACTTC.

The chain joins TRBV2 to TRBJ2-1; weak D call: TRBD1 (6 bases). V lost 1 base, J lost 0 bases, and 7 bases lay in between. The CDR3 extends over 15 amino acids. The germline V gene has CDR1 SNHLY and CDR2 FYNNEI. Written as DNA, the CDR3 is TGTGCCAGCAGTGAAGGGGGGCACTCCTACAATGAGCAGTTCTTC. Translation: CASSEGGHSYNEQFF.

The CDR3 here is CSVSPRDRASLNTEAFF. CDR3 DNA: TGCAGCGTAAGCCCACGGGACAGGGCAAGCTTGAACACTGAAGCTTTCTTT. V and J are TRBV29-1 and TRBJ1-1; 9 bases match TRBD1. CDR1 and CDR2 from the germline V gene are SQVTM and ANQGSEA. The CDR3 is 17 residues long. V dropped 6 bases and J dropped 0; count of bases not matched to a gene: 14. Supplemented by reference TRBV29-1 and TRBJ1-1, the full variable domain reads SAVISQKPSRDICQRGTSLTIQCQVDSQVTMMFWYRQQPGQSLTLIATANQGSEATYESGFVIDKFPISRPNLTFSTLTVSNMSPEDSSIYLCSVSPRDRASLNTEAFFGQGTRLTVV.

This sequence joins TRBV12-3 or TRBV12-4 and TRBJ2-1; D uncertain. V lost 6 bases and J lost 9, with 12 bases in between. CDR3 length equals 12 residues. Here the CDR3 DNA reads TGTGCCAGCAGCTTAAACTGGGGTGAGCAGTTCTTC. Its protein product is CASSLNWGEQFF.

CDR3 DNA: TGTGCCAGCAGTTACACATCTTACCCGAACACTGAAGCTTTCTTT. Translated: CASSYTSYPNTEAFF. This chain joins TRBV6-6 and TRBJ1-1; no definite D call. Germline V CDR1 and CDR2: MNHNY, SVGAGI (reference sequence). Trimming stripped 2 bases from V and 1 base from J, with 11 bases between. The CDR3 has 15 residues.

V usage is TRBV25-1 and J usage is TRBJ2-3; possibly TRBD2 for D (6 bases). Between the trimmed V and J ends, which lost 4 bases and 6 bases, there was a span of 17 bases. Germline V gene data show CDR1 as MGHDK and CDR2 as SYGVNS. This CDR3 comprises 15 residues. CDR3 DNA: TGTGCCAGCAGTGCCGTCGGGACTCCCTCCGATACGCAGTATTTT. Its protein is CASSAVGTPSDTQYF.

The rearrangement uses TRBV12-5 and TRBJ2-1; TRBD2 agrees at 8 bases. CDR1 is LGHNT, CDR2 FRNRAP, per germline. The trim removed 6 bases at V and 8 bases at J, leaving 6 bases unmatched. This CDR3 contains 13 residues. CDR3 coding DNA: TGTGCTAGTGGCTGGGGACTAGTCGATGAGCAGTTCTTC. Protein sequence: CASGWGLVDEQFF.

CDR3 sequence (DNA): TGTGCCACCAGCAGAGAGACGGGGAGCTCCTACAATGAGCAGTTCTTC. Translation: CATSRETGSSYNEQFF. The chain is built from TRBV15 and TRBJ2-1, with a possible D match to TRBD2 (5 bases). Germline CDR1 and CDR2: LNHNV and YYDKDF (reference sequence). This CDR3 comprises 16 residues. Trimming took off 0 bases at V and 0 bases at J, with 9 bases between the two ends.

The chain couples TRBV24-1 to TRBJ2-6; D may be TRBD1 (6 bases). CDR3 length equals 18 residues. V was clipped by 6 bases and J by 0 bases, with 17 bases between them. Germline V gives CDR1 KGHDR, CDR2 SFDVKD. CDR3 sequence reads: CATSTTGTRGSGANVLTF. The CDR3 region has the DNA TGTGCCACCAGTACTACAGGGACCCGAGGCTCTGGGGCCAACGTCCTGACTTTC.

The chain carries TRBV29-1 and TRBJ2-1; TRBD2 might be the D (6 bases). The CDR3 sequence is 13 residues long. Germline V gene data show CDR1 as SQVTM and CDR2 as ANQGSEA. Between the trimmed V and J ends, which lost 6 bases and 10 bases, there was a span of 19 bases. CDR3 sequence reads: CSVEPGLTSEQFF. CDR3 DNA sequence: TGCAGCGTCGAACCAGGACTAACAAGCGAGCAGTTCTTC.

This clone was seen a handful of times. This chain links TRBV13 with TRBJ1-3, with D hard to call. V lost 3 bases and J 2 bases, leaving 8 bases between the germline ends. The germline gives CDR1 PRHDT, CDR2 FYEKMQ (reference sequence). The CDR3 extends over 14 amino acids. The CDR3 DNA is TGTGCCAGCAGCTTCTGGCAGGCTGGAAACACCATATATTTT. Its translation is CASSFWQAGNTIYF.

V gene TRBV3-1 (or the pseudogene TRBV3-2) combines with J gene TRBJ1-2; no definite D call. Germline V gene sequence: CDR1 LGHDT, CDR2 YNNKEL (reference sequence). This CDR3 contains 12 residues. V gave up 4 bases and J gave up 4 bases, with 7 bases separating them. CDR3 bases: TGTGCCAGCAGCCTCGGCAGCTATGGCTACACCTTC. It specifies CASSLGSYGYTF.

This chain connects TRBV19 to TRBJ2-6; D not resolved. CDR1 is LNHDA, CDR2 SQIVND, per germline (reference sequence). The V end was cut by 6 bases, the J end by 6 bases, with 15 bases between. The CDR3 has 15 amino acids. CDR3 sequence: CASSATGPPANVLTF. The DNA of the CDR3 is TGTGCCAGTAGCGCCACCGGGCCCCCGGCCAACGTCCTGACTTTC.

This clone occurred a few times. The chain uses TRBV14 and TRBJ1-2; 9 bases fit TRBD1. Trimming at V came to 4 bases and at J to 4 bases, leaving 4 bases not matched to a gene. Germline V gives CDR1 SGHDN, CDR2 FVKESK. The CDR3 has 14 residues. The CDR3 sequence: CASSPGTGSYGYTF. The CDR3 DNA sequence: TGTGCCAGCAGCCCCGGGACAGGGAGCTATGGCTACACCTTC.

The chain carries TRBV11-2 and TRBJ2-2, with 11 bases fitting TRBD1. With 3 bases clipped from V and 6 bases from J, the junction kept 0 bases outside the gene matches. Germline loops: CDR1 SGHAT, CDR2 FQNNGV. CDR3 size: 14 residues. Here the CDR3 reads CASSLGQGAGELFF. Written as DNA, the CDR3 is TGTGCCAGCAGCTTGGGACAGGGGGCCGGGGAGCTGTTTTTT.

V usage is TRBV7-9 and J usage is TRBJ1-2; 9 bases line up with TRBD1. Unmatched junction bases numbered 9, after V lost 5 bases and J lost 8 bases. This CDR3 region has 14 residues. Germline V gene lookup returns CDR1 SEHNR and CDR2 FQNEAQ (reference sequence). In DNA, the CDR3 is TGTGCCAGCAGCCAACCCGGGACAGGGTTCGGCTACACCTTC. Residues: CASSQPGTGFGYTF.

V gene TRBV18 combines with J gene TRBJ1-1, with a weak D call TRBD1 (6 bases). V lost 5 bases and J 1 base, leaving 8 bases between the germline ends. The CDR3 sequence is 13 residues long. Looked up from germline, CDR1 is KGHSH and CDR2 is LQKENI. The CDR3, as DNA: TGTGCCAGCTCAGCGACAGGGAACACTGAAGCTTTCTTT. Translation gives CASSATGNTEAFF. The full variable domain, rest sourced from reference TRBV18 and TRBJ1-1, is NAGVMQNPRHLVRRRGQEARLRCSPMKGHSHVYWYRQLPEEGLKFMVYLQKENIIDESGMPKERFSAEFPKEGPSILRIQQVVRGDSAAYFCASSATGNTEAFFGQGTRLTVV.